This TCR beta chain was sequenced in a study of blood T cell repertoires in COVID-19. At the level of the study: Samples came from the United States, Italy and Spain, spanning acute and convalescent COVID-19. T cells, B-cell-depleted T cells, or PBMCs provided the cDNA or gDNA that served as material.

V was cut by 5 bases and J by 5 bases, with 21 bases left in between. CDR1 is SGHVS and CDR2 is FNYEAQ in the germline V gene. The CDR3 spans 17 residues. As originally analysed: Quantification of nucleated cells was approximated via reference gene primer amplification. Here immunoSEQ multiplex PCR was the method, and the copy in TCRdb shows in-frame clones only, minus some. V and J calls and clone size are copied from that table; D and trimming were computed from the DNA. The repertoire has 60,000 or so clones, 70% to 90% of them found once; the top ten carry about 16%. The sequence was obtained from a human donor in a cohort sampled during active COVID-19. Sequencing was performed on peripheral blood. V gene TRBV7-6 combines with J gene TRBJ2-2, with a weak D call TRBD2 (6 bases). Here the CDR3 reads CASSPQGLGAGTGELFF. CDR3 coding DNA: TGTGCCAGCAGCCCCCAGGGTTTAGGGGCGGGAACCGGGGAGCTGTTTTTT.